The TCR beta chain under discussion was sequenced for a study of CD8 T cells in ankylosing spondylitis. TCRdb redid the calling of the 5' RACE reads with MiXCR, one entry per CDR3 protein. In the table there are about 500,000 distinct CDR3 sequences, 5.3% of which are singletons. This clonotype was observed many times. Its specificity is unknown. Notes on the study in general: What appeared characteristic of ankylosing spondylitis blood was a TCR beta motif of 7 or 8 highly homologous variants. Prior literature has documented some motif variants in synovial fluid and blood from reactive arthritis.

CDR3 size: 17 residues. Germline CDR1 and CDR2: MDHEN and SYDVKM. Losses at the gene ends were 6 bases for V and 6 bases for J; bases not matched to a gene: 11. The sequence was obtained from a male donor with ankylosing spondylitis. This chain uses TRBV28 with TRBJ2-3, with 14 bases matching TRBD2. The sequencing input was blood, either unsorted or a sorted T cell fraction (not recorded which). The CDR3 DNA follows: TGTGCCAGCAGCCTCCCGGGACTAGCGGGGGCAAGTGATACGCAGTATTTT. Translating it yields CASSLPGLAGASDTQYF.